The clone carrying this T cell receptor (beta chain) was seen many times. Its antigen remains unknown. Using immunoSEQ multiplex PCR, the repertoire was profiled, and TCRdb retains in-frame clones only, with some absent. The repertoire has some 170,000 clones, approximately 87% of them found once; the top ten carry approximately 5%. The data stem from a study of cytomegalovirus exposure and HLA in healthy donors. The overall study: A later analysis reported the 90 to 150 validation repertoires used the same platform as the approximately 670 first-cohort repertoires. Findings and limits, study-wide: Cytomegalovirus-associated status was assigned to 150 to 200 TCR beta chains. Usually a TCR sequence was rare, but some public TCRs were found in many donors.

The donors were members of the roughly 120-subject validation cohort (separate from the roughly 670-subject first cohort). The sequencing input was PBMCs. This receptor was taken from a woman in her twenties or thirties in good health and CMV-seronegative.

Written as DNA, the CDR3 is TGTGCCAGCAGCTACAACTCCTACGAGCAGTACTTC. This gives the protein CASSYNSYEQYF. The rearrangement joins TRBV4-2 to TRBJ2-7; D gene ambiguous. Germline values: CDR1 LGHNA, CDR2 YNFKEQ. The CDR3 consists of 12 residues. V lost 5 bases and J 0 bases, leaving 5 bases between the germline ends.